This T cell receptor beta chain is drawn from a study of T cell repertoires in cytomegalovirus infection. Concerning this clonotype itself: What it binds is not known.

Overall study results and limits: The cumulative frequency of public TCR beta families distinguished individuals who carried CMV together with the relevant HLA. Predominance within the ex vivo response was attributable to HLA-C-restricted CMV-specific TCR beta clonotypes.

The CDR3 covers 16 residues. Germline V gene lookup returns CDR1 SGHTA and CDR2 FQGNSA. V dropped 5 bases and J dropped 2 bases, with 16 bases sitting between them. TCRdb reprocessed the reads with MiXCR, giving one entry per CDR3 protein. The table has a few hundred thousand distinct CDR3 sequences, about 39% seen once; the top ten hold more than 40%. The chain employs TRBV7-2 and TRBJ2-1, with D perhaps TRBD1 (5 bases). The clonotype originates from a human donor in good health (CMV status not recorded). Some clones in this sample may be carry-over from other donors' samples. Sequencing used cultured PBMCs, obtained from culture after CMV antigen stimulation. The CDR3: CASSLRVLEPYNEQFF. Here the CDR3 DNA reads TGTGCCAGCAGCCTCAGGGTGCTAGAGCCCTACAATGAGCAGTTCTTC.